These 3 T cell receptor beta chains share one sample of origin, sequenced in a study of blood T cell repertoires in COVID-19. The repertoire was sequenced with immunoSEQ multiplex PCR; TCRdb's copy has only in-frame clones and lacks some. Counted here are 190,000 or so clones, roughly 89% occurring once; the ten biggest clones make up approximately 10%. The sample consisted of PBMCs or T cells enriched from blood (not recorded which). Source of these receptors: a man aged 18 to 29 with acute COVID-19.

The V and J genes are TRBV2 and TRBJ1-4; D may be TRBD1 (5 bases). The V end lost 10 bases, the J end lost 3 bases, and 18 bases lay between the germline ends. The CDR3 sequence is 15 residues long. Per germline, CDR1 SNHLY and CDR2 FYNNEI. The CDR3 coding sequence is TGTGCCACCTTATCCTGGCCAGGGCCTAATGAAAAACTGTTTTTT. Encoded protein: CATLSWPGPNEKLFF.

The CDR3 loop is CASTTRLENTGELFF. CDR3 sequence (DNA): TGTGCCAGCACCACACGCCTAGAGAACACCGGGGAGCTGTTTTTT. The chain couples TRBV7-8 to TRBJ2-2; D uncertain. The CDR3 runs to 15 residues. Deletions cut 7 bases from V and 1 base from J, with 13 bases between. CDR1 is SGHVS and CDR2 is FQNEAQ in the germline V gene.

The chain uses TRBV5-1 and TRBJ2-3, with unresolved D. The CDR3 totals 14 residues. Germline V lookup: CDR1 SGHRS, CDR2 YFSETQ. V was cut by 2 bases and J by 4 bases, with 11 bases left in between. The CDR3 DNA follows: TGCGCCAGCAGCTTCCAGGAAGGATCAGATACGCAGTATTTT. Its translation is CASSFQEGSDTQYF.